This T cell receptor beta chain is drawn from a study of blood T cell repertoires in COVID-19. The wider study: Sources were T cells, B-cell-depleted T cells, or PBMCs; the material itself was cDNA or gDNA.

Trimming cost V 3 bases and J 7 bases, with 9 bases left between them. Germline CDR1 is GTSNPN and CDR2 is SVGIG (reference sequence). The CDR3 is 11 amino acids. Data came from immunoSEQ multiplex PCR; TCRdb stores just in-frame clones and leaves some out. The sample consists of around 130,000 clones, around 80% of them appearing once. Sequenced: peripheral blood. The V call is TRBV30, the J call TRBJ1-1; D may be TRBD1 (6 bases). This sequence was found in a woman in her fifties or sixties with acute or convalescent COVID-19. DNA for the CDR3: TGTGCCTGGAGGGGGGGGCGTGAAGCTTTCTTT. Translating it yields CAWRGGREAFF.